Below, 3 T cell receptor beta chains from the same sample are listed, as sequenced in a study of control samples from healthy donors and cancer patients (dated by TCRdb to 2019 to 2021). The library was generated by the immunoSEQ multiplex PCR assay. The clones in this table, taken by TCRdb from immuneACCESS, are in-frame only. Not every clone is retained; where verified, under half of the shortfall comes from an unresolved V gene, and the cause of the rest is unknown. The sample yields about 100,000 clones; less than 90% were counted once. The ten top clones hold about a sixth of the sample. Sequencing was performed on blood. These receptors all stem from a woman aged 50 to 60 in good health.

V usage is TRBV25-1 and J usage is TRBJ2-1; 8 bases fit TRBD1. There are 14 residues in the CDR3. Trimming at V came to 7 bases and at J to 8 bases, leaving 10 bases not matched to a gene. Germline CDR1 reads MGHDK; CDR2 reads SYGVNS. CDR3 DNA sequence: TGTGCCAGCACAAGGACAGGGCCGTGGGATGAGCAGTTCTTC. It is translated as CASTRTGPWDEQFF.

V and J are TRBV7-2 and TRBJ2-5; D perhaps matches TRBD1 (7 bases). In germline, CDR1 is SGHTA, CDR2 FQGNSA. The CDR3 consists of 13 residues. V dropped 8 bases and J dropped 5 bases, with 15 bases sitting between them. CDR3: CASSRRGRETQYF. In DNA form, the CDR3 reads TGTGCCAGCTCCCGGAGGGGGCGGGAGACCCAGTACTTC.

The chain carries TRBV24-1 and TRBJ1-3; D is perhaps TRBD1 (6 bases). The CDR3 is 20 amino acids. CDR1 and CDR2 (germline): KGHDR, SFDVKD. Trimming pared 8 bases from V and 1 base from J, leaving 29 bases between. The CDR3 DNA is TGTGCCACCACTTCTCGGGGGTTAAGTCAGCGTAGGGGGTCTGGAAACACCATATATTTT. It translates to CATTSRGLSQRRGSGNTIYF.